Following are 14 T cell receptor beta chains from one sample sequenced in a study of cytomegalovirus exposure and HLA in healthy donors. PCR used 60 Vbeta primers and 13 Jbeta primers. Clones were sequenced by immunoSEQ multiplex PCR, and TCRdb holds only the in-frame ones, with some missing. The sample consists of some 110,000 clones, about 10% of them appearing once. The specimen was PBMCs. The receptor source for this set is a man younger than 40 in good health and CMV-seronegative.

Only a few counts were recorded for this clone. The chain combines TRBV5-1 with TRBJ1-3; unclear D gene. The V end was cut by 3 bases, the J end by 4 bases, with 11 bases between. The germline V gene encodes CDR1 SGHRS and CDR2 YFSETQ. The CDR3 has 14 amino acids. CDR3 sequence: CASSYRPGGNTIYF. The CDR3 nucleotides read TGCGCCAGCAGCTACCGACCCGGGGGAAACACCATATATTTT.

This chain connects TRBV5-4 to TRBJ2-7; 8 bases fit TRBD1. The CDR3 contains 15 residues. Trimming cost V 4 bases and J 2 bases; bases outside gene matches: 8. Germline CDR1 and CDR2: SGHNT and YYREEE (reference sequence). The CDR3 DNA reads as TGTGCCAGCAGCCAGACAGGGGAAACCCCCTACGAGCAGTACTTC. Protein: CASSQTGETPYEQYF.

This clone has just a few counts. The chain carries TRBV10-3 and TRBJ2-5; TRBD2 matches at 9 bases. The J call could be wrong; TRBJ2-7 is a better fit for the DNA end. Germline V CDR1 and CDR2: ENHRY, SYGVKD. There are 14 residues in the CDR3. DNA of the CDR3: TGTGCCATCAGTGATAGCGGGGGACACTACGAGCAGTACTTC. Its protein product is CAISDSGGHYEQYF.

This chain connects TRBV5-1 to TRBJ2-5; 11 bases match TRBD2. Germline V gives CDR1 SGHRS, CDR2 YFSETQ. The junction had 1 base not matched to a gene; V was cut back by 0 bases and J by 0 bases. The CDR3 consists of 16 residues. For the CDR3, the DNA is TGCGCCAGCAGCTTGGGACTAGCGGGGTACCAAGAGACCCAGTACTTC. Translation: CASSLGLAGYQETQYF.

This clone showed up just a few times. The V call is TRBV29-1, the J call TRBJ2-7; 10 bases are a match to TRBD1. V was pared by 7 bases and J by 1 base, with 7 bases of the junction left unmatched. This CDR3 is 14 amino acids long. Germline CDR1 SQVTM, CDR2 ANQGSEA. CDR3 sequence (DNA): TGCAGCGCCCGGGACAGGGGTTCTTCCTACGAGCAGTACTTC. Residues: CSARDRGSSYEQYF.

This clone was found a few times. The genes are TRBV19 and TRBJ2-1, with 12 bases matching TRBD2. CDR1 and CDR2 (germline): LNHDA, SQIVND (reference sequence). This CDR3 contains 14 residues. V shed 4 bases, J shed 7 bases, and the junction held 2 bases outside the gene matches. The CDR3 protein is CASSTSGRGNEQFF. The CDR3 bases are TGTGCCAGTAGTACTAGCGGGAGGGGGAATGAGCAGTTCTTC.

The rearrangement joins TRBV4-3 to TRBJ2-7, with D hard to call. V lost 1 base and J lost 3, with 13 bases in between. The CDR3 extends over 15 amino acids. Germline V gives CDR1 LGHNA, CDR2 YSLEER. The CDR3 reads CASSQGDGLIYEQYF. The CDR3 coding sequence is TGCGCCAGCAGCCAAGGCGATGGGCTAATCTACGAGCAGTACTTC.

This clone was recorded a few times. The chain employs TRBV5-5 and TRBJ2-1; D perhaps matches TRBD1 (6 bases). Trimming left V 4 bases short and J 16 bases short, with 18 bases between. Germline CDR1 and CDR2: SGHKS and YYEKEE (reference sequence). The CDR3 covers 12 residues. CDR3 residues: CASSPDSPYQFF. CDR3 coding DNA: TGTGCCAGCAGCCCGGACAGCCCCTATCAATTCTTC.

This clone has more than one count but fewer than ten. The genes are TRBV19 and TRBJ2-7; D perhaps matches TRBD1 (6 bases). Between the trimmed V and J ends, which lost 6 bases and 3 bases, there was a span of 12 bases. CDR3 length: 13 amino acids. In germline, CDR1 is LNHDA, CDR2 SQIVND (reference sequence). The CDR3 region has the DNA TGTGCCAGTAGCCGGGACATCTTCTACGAGCAGTACTTC. Protein sequence: CASSRDIFYEQYF.

This clone occurred a few times. V usage is TRBV9 and J usage is TRBJ1-2, with 8 bases identical to TRBD1. The CDR3 runs 15 residues. Germline V lookup: CDR1 SGDLS, CDR2 YYNGEE. The ends lost 0 bases at V and 5 bases at J; junction bases unmatched: 6. The CDR3 sequence is CASSVAGTGIYGYTF. The CDR3, as DNA: TGTGCCAGCAGCGTAGCCGGGACAGGCATATATGGCTACACCTTC. Using reference TRBV9 and TRBJ1-2 for the parts outside the CDR3, the full variable domain is DSGVTQTPKHLITATGQRVTLRCSPRSGDLSVYWYQQSLDQGLQFLIQYYNGEERAKGNILERFSAQQFPDLHSELNLSSLELGDSALYFCASSVAGTGIYGYTFGSGTRLTVV.

The V gene is TRBV15, the J gene TRBJ1-1; TRBD1 agrees at 7 bases. V lost 5 bases to trimming and J lost 2 bases; unmatched junction nucleotides: 5. The CDR3 contains 14 residues. Germline lookup yields CDR1 LNHNV and CDR2 YYDKDF (reference sequence). This CDR3 reads CATSRGTVNTEAFF. The CDR3 DNA follows: TGTGCCACCAGCCGCGGGACAGTTAACACTGAAGCTTTCTTT.

V usage is TRBV5-6 and J usage is TRBJ1-4; 9 nucleotides align to TRBD1. The CDR3 length is 14 residues. Germline lookup yields CDR1 SGHDT and CDR2 YYEEEE. With 3 bases clipped from V and 11 bases from J, the junction kept 8 bases outside the gene matches. The CDR3 bases are TGTGCCAGCAGCTCGGACAGGGGCCGGGGGAAACTGTTTTTT. Its translation is CASSSDRGRGKLFF.

The rearrangement joins TRBV30 to TRBJ2-3, with unresolved D. V was clipped by 1 base and J by 4 bases, with 3 bases between them. Germline assignment: CDR1 GTSNPN and CDR2 SVGIG (reference sequence). The CDR3 has 11 residues. This CDR3 reads CAWSGADTQYF. The CDR3, as DNA: TGTGCCTGGAGTGGAGCAGATACGCAGTATTTT. The whole variable domain, filled in from reference TRBV30 and TRBJ2-3, reads SQTIHQWPATLVQPVGSPLSLECTVEGTSNPNLYWYRQAAGRGLQLLFYSVGIGQISSEVPQNLSASRPQDRQFILSSKKLLLSDSGFYLCAWSGADTQYFGPGTRLTVL.

The chain couples TRBV5-1 to TRBJ2-7; the match to TRBD1 covers 7 bases. The germline V gene encodes CDR1 SGHRS and CDR2 YFSETQ. This CDR3 region has 14 residues. V gave up 1 base and J gave up 2 bases; unmatched junction bases: 3. CDR3 protein: CASSLLQGPYEQYF. The CDR3 DNA reads TGCGCCAGCAGCTTGTTACAGGGGCCCTACGAGCAGTACTTC.